This T cell receptor beta chain stems from a study of identical twins listed by TCRdb under 2016. Background for the entire study: To test whether fetal clonotypes persist, this study deep-sequenced TCR alpha and beta repertoires from monozygotic twins, from unrelated adults of various ages, and from cord blood. Replicate twin experiments were performed at different times using different library preparation protocols to rule out contamination. The paper as a whole reports these results and caveats: Compared with coincidental sharing between unrelated individuals, out-of-frame TCR alpha sequences shared between twins had an excess of sequences with low generation probability. In beta out-of-frame sequences, excess twin sharing was weaker, because having fewer shared sequences lowered the signal-to-noise ratio. Out-of-frame TCR alpha sharing in monozygotic twins was systematically underestimated by recombination models, whereas sharing between unrelated individuals was in agreement with the recombination models. Zero-insertion analyses could be partly confounded by invariant T cells such as MAIT and iNKT, although diverse VJ usage argued against such confounding for most clonotypes. Because the same donors could not be followed over many years, the conclusions depended on cross-sectional statistical analysis. Abundant cord blood beta clonotypes had fewer insertions, young adult naive repertoires showed a similar but weaker trend, and memory repertoires showed no such trend.

Only healthy Caucasian donors were included. The twin cohort consisted of three pairs of female monozygotic twins, all aged roughly 18 to 29 years. Peripheral blood mononuclear cells were the source from which RNA for the TCR libraries was isolated. Of note for this clonotype: Its antigen is unknown. No qualities accompany the bases; no much larger clone lies one base away.

The CDR1 and CDR2 encoded by the germline V gene (reference sequence) are GTSNPN and SVGIG. V loses 2 bases of germline sequence and J loses 7 bases, and the interval between the two ends is 17 bases. The CDR3 runs 14 residues from the cysteine to the phenylalanine. Only the CDR3 part of the read is kept: 42 bases, read in frame from the first base. Library creation used 5' RACE. TCRdb shows the sequencer as Illumina HiSeq 2000. A universal primer binding site was introduced by template switching, and a unique molecular identifier was present in the final cDNA, enabling accurate counting of TCR cDNA molecules. Specific primers in the conserved constant-segment region were used to synthesize first-strand cDNA for TCR alpha and beta chains. To control for contamination, each cDNA library was double barcoded with a SMART-Mk sample barcode plus Illumina barcodes. TruSeq adapter sequences, together with Illumina sample barcodes, were added in two successive PCR steps. The TCR alpha and beta cDNA libraries were sequenced on the Illumina HiSeq platform using custom primers. The source study handled its data this way. Unique molecular identifiers were extracted from raw reads with MiGEC, and CDR3 positions were determined with MiXCR. Recombination models were inferred per individual with the repgenHMM and IGoR tools using an EM algorithm. Shared clonotypes were analyzed with the tcR package in R, and sharing was normalized by the product of cloneset sizes. To study raw recombination free of thymic and clonal selection effects, out-of-frame nonproductive sequences were analyzed. TCRdb reprocessed the public reads (quality trimming at Q25 with fastp, clone calling with MiXCR) and kept in-frame beta chains. For every CDR3 protein sequence, its rows merge into one entry that carries the most common genes and DNA. The V and J calls follow TCRdb's processing rather than the paper's. In all, the sample holds a few hundred thousand distinct CDR3 sequences, and 9.6% of those were seen once. The ten top clones hold 2.5% to 3% of the sample.

The same data also went into a second study, on yellow fever vaccine responses in identical twins. The second study reports: The T cell response to vaccination in identical twins was reported by the authors to appear partly convergent and partly personalized. In the study, vaccine-responding T cell clones were precisely tracked in identical twins.

The chain joins TRBV30 to TRBJ2-5; a tentative D call is TRBD2 (5 bases match). The receptor was derived from a woman between 18 and 29 years old in good health. The material sequenced was PBMCs. For the CDR3, the sequence is CAWSLGSGWGTQYF. The base sequence is TGTGCCTGGAGTCTGGGGAGCGGCTGGGGGACCCAGTACTTC.